These T cell receptor beta chains were read from a single sample in a study of T-cell reconstitution after alpha-beta-depleted transplantation in children. TCRdb reprocessed the PCR reads via MiXCR and lists one record per CDR3 protein. The sample has around 8,600 distinct CDR3 sequences; around 17% are singletons. The sample here was PBMCs, mostly from graft donor cells, taken 60 days after TCRalphabeta/CD19-depleted stem cell transplant. These receptors all come from a girl younger than two who had a stem cell transplant for combined immunodeficiency, so the T cells may come from the graft donor. Both conserved end residues are part of each CDR3. Fields, in order: CDR3 DNA, CDR3 protein, J gene, V gene, D gene, clone size. D genes are given only for firm matches. Clone size is given for some rows only: seen once, a few or many times, or a class if the clone is expanded.

CDR3 DNA: TGTGCCAGCAGTTACTGGCAGGCCAACGTCCTGACTTTC; CDR3 protein: CASSYWQANVLTF; J gene: TRBJ2-6; V gene: TRBV6-2/TRBV6-3; D gene: NA; clone size: NA
CDR3 DNA: TGTGCCAGCAGCTTAGTATCTGGTGGAGGGACCTACTCCTACGAGCAGTACTTC; CDR3 protein: CASSLVSGGGTYSYEQYF; J gene: TRBJ2-7; V gene: TRBV7-2; D gene: NA; clone size: many
CDR3 DNA: TGCAGCGTTGAAGGGGGGCCCAGCACAGATACGCAGTATTTT; CDR3 protein: CSVEGGPSTDTQYF; J gene: TRBJ2-3; V gene: TRBV29-1; D gene: NA; clone size: many
CDR3 DNA: TGCAGCGTCCGTACCGGGACAGGGGGTAATGAGCAGTTCTTC; CDR3 protein: CSVRTGTGGNEQFF; J gene: TRBJ2-1; V gene: TRBV29-1; D gene: TRBD1; clone size: many
CDR3 DNA: TGTGCCAGCAGTTTACTAGCCTACGAGCAGTACTTC; CDR3 protein: CASSLLAYEQYF; J gene: TRBJ2-7; V gene: TRBV27; D gene: NA; clone size: few
CDR3 DNA: TGTGCCAGCAGCTGGACGGACAGACATCAGCCCCAGCATTTT; CDR3 protein: CASSWTDRHQPQHF; J gene: TRBJ1-5; V gene: TRBV7-2; D gene: NA; clone size: NA
CDR3 DNA: TGTGCCAGCAGCTTAGCCGGGGGGCGGATGGAGACCCAGTACTTC; CDR3 protein: CASSLAGGRMETQYF; J gene: TRBJ2-5; V gene: TRBV7-8; D gene: NA; clone size: NA
CDR3 DNA: TGCAGTGCTACGACAGGGGCAAATGAAAAACTGTTTTTT; CDR3 protein: CSATTGANEKLFF; J gene: TRBJ1-4; V gene: TRBV20-1; D gene: TRBD1; clone size: many
CDR3 DNA: TGTGCCAGCAGCTTAGGGCAGGAAGAGACCCAGTACTTC; CDR3 protein: CASSLGQEETQYF; J gene: TRBJ2-5; V gene: TRBV7-6; D gene: NA; clone size: NA
CDR3 DNA: TGTGCCAGCAGTTACCTAACCGGGACACGGAATGAGCAGTTCTTC; CDR3 protein: CASSYLTGTRNEQFF; J gene: TRBJ2-1; V gene: TRBV6-5; D gene: NA; clone size: many
CDR3 DNA: TGTGCCAGCAGTCTTAATACCGGGACAGGGGGCCGGTATGGCTACACCTTC; CDR3 protein: CASSLNTGTGGRYGYTF; J gene: TRBJ1-2; V gene: TRBV12-3/TRBV12-4; D gene: TRBD1; clone size: few
CDR3 DNA: TGTGCCAGCTCACCACTCCAGGGAGGAGGCAATCAGCCCCAGCATTTT; CDR3 protein: CASSPLQGGGNQPQHF; J gene: TRBJ1-5; V gene: TRBV18; D gene: NA; clone size: NA
CDR3 DNA: TGTGCCAGCAGCTGGGGACAGGGGGACGAGCAGTACTTC; CDR3 protein: CASSWGQGDEQYF; J gene: TRBJ2-7; V gene: TRBV7-8; D gene: TRBD1; clone size: many
CDR3 DNA: TGTGCCAGCAGTCCCCGTAGCGAAAATGAGCAGTTCTTC; CDR3 protein: CASSPRSENEQFF; J gene: TRBJ2-1; V gene: TRBV12-3/TRBV12-4; D gene: NA; clone size: few
CDR3 DNA: TGTGCCAGCAGCGTAGAGCAGGTCACAGATACGCAGTATTTT; CDR3 protein: CASSVEQVTDTQYF; J gene: TRBJ2-3; V gene: TRBV9; D gene: NA; clone size: few
CDR3 DNA: TGTGCTAGCAGCAGACGCGGGAGTGCGGGGGATACGCAGTATTTT; CDR3 protein: CASSRRGSAGDTQYF; J gene: TRBJ2-3; V gene: TRBV7-7; D gene: TRBD2; clone size: NA
CDR3 DNA: TGTGCCAGCAGTTTAGCCCTATGGGGACGAGATACGCAGTATTTT; CDR3 protein: CASSLALWGRDTQYF; J gene: TRBJ2-3; V gene: TRBV12-3/TRBV12-4; D gene: NA; clone size: many
CDR3 DNA: TGCAGTGGGAGTGAGGGGAACTATGGCTACACCTTC; CDR3 protein: CSGSEGNYGYTF; J gene: TRBJ1-2; V gene: TRBV20-1; D gene: NA; clone size: many
CDR3 DNA: TGTGCCACCAGCAAAGCGGTCTCCTACAATGAGCAGTTCTTC; CDR3 protein: CATSKAVSYNEQFF; J gene: TRBJ2-1; V gene: TRBV15; D gene: NA; clone size: many
CDR3 DNA: TGTGCCAGCAGCCTGGATATATGGACAGGGAGGTACTCACCCCTCCACTTT; CDR3 protein: CASSLDIWTGRYSPLHF; J gene: TRBJ1-6; V gene: TRBV7-2; D gene: TRBD1; clone size: many
CDR3 DNA: TGTGCCACCCGGATACAGGGGAAGGAGCAGTACTTC; CDR3 protein: CATRIQGKEQYF; J gene: TRBJ2-7; V gene: TRBV12-3/TRBV12-4; D gene: TRBD1; clone size: many
CDR3 DNA: TGCAGTGCTAGCCAGCGGGAGGGACAAGAGACCCAGTACTTC; CDR3 protein: CSASQREGQETQYF; J gene: TRBJ2-5; V gene: TRBV20-1; D gene: TRBD2; clone size: many
CDR3 DNA: TGTGCCAGCTCATCTGACAGGGGTTCTTCTTCTGATGAGCAGTTCTTC; CDR3 protein: CASSSDRGSSSDEQFF; J gene: TRBJ2-1; V gene: TRBV18; D gene: TRBD1; clone size: many
CDR3 DNA: TGTGCCAGCAGCGAGACCGGGACGACATACCAAGAGACCCAGTACTTC; CDR3 protein: CASSETGTTYQETQYF; J gene: TRBJ2-5; V gene: TRBV5-5; D gene: NA; clone size: few
CDR3 DNA: TGTGCCAGCAGCGGGCACCCGGGGCTAGCGGGAGGAGGTACGCAGTATTTT; CDR3 protein: CASSGHPGLAGGGTQYF; J gene: TRBJ2-3; V gene: TRBV7-9; D gene: TRBD2; clone size: few
CDR3 DNA: TGCAGTGCTCGGGGGGGCCTAGAGACCCAGTACTTC; CDR3 protein: CSARGGLETQYF; J gene: TRBJ2-5; V gene: TRBV20-1; D gene: TRBD2; clone size: many
CDR3 DNA: TGTGCCAGCAGCCGGGGAGGCGGAAACACCATATATTTT; CDR3 protein: CASSRGGGNTIYF; J gene: TRBJ1-3; V gene: TRBV12-3/TRBV12-4; D gene: NA; clone size: many
CDR3 DNA: TGTGCCAGCAGCTTAGGACCATGGGATCAGCCCCAGCATTTT; CDR3 protein: CASSLGPWDQPQHF; J gene: TRBJ1-5; V gene: TRBV7-2; D gene: NA; clone size: many